This T cell receptor beta chain was observed in a study of T-cell reconstitution after alpha-beta-depleted transplantation in children. Unique molecular identifiers featured in how the TCRbeta library was prepared. TCRdb passed the PCR reads through MiXCR, listing each CDR3 protein once. The table shows about 360,000 distinct CDR3 sequences, with 13% occurring only once. This CDR3 has 15 residues. The V and J ends lost 3 bases and 7 bases, in that order; junction bases with no gene match: 5. Germline CDR1 and CDR2: DFQATT and SNEGSKA (reference sequence). This clonotype was seen many times. The specimen was PBMCs, collected from the stem cell graft. This sequence originates from a human donor who donated a stem cell graft to a child with Fanconi anemia. V gene TRBV20-1 combines with J gene TRBJ2-2; 13 bases fit TRBD2. The CDR3 spells CSARPWTSGGGELFF. CDR3 in DNA: TGCAGTGCTAGGCCCTGGACTAGCGGGGGCGGGGAGCTGTTTTTT.